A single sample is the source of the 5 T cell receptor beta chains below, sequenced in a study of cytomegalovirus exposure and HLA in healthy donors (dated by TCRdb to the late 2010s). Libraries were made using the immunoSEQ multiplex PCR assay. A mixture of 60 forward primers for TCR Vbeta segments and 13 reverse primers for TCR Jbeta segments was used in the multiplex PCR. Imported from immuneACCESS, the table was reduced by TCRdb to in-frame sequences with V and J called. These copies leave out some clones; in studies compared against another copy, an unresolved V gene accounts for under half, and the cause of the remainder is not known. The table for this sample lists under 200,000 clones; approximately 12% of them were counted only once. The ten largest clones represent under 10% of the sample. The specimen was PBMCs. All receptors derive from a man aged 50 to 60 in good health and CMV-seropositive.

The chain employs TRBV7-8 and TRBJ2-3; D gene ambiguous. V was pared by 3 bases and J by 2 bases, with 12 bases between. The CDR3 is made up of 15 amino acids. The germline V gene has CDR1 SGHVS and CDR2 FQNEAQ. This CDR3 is CASSLLSRSTDTQYF. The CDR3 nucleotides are TGTGCCAGCAGCTTGTTATCGAGGTCCACAGATACGCAGTATTTT.

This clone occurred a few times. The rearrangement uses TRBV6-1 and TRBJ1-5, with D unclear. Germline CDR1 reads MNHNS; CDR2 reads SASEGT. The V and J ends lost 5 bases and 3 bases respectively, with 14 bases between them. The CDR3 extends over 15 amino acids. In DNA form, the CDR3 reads TGTGCCAGCAGTCTGGAGCAGTCTTACAATCAGCCCCAGCATTTT. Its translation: CASSLEQSYNQPQHF.

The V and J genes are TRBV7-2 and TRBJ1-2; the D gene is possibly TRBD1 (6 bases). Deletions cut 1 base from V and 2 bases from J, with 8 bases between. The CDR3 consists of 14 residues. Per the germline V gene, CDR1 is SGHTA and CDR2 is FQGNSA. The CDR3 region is CASSLDRANYGYTF. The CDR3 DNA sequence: TGTGCCAGCAGCTTAGACAGGGCGAACTATGGCTACACCTTC.

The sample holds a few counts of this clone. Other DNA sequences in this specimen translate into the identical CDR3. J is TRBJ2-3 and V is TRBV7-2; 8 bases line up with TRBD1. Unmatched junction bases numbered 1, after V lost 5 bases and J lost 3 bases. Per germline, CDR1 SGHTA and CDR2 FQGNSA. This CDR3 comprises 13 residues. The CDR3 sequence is CASSHRGTDTQYF. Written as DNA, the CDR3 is TGTGCCAGCAGCCACAGGGGGACAGATACGCAGTATTTT.

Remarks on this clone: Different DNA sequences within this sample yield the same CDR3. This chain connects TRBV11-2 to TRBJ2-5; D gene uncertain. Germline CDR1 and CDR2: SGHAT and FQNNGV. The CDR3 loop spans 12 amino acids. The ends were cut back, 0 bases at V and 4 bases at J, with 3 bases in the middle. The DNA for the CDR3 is TGTGCCAGCAGCTTAGATCGAGAGACCCAGTACTTC. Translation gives CASSLDRETQYF. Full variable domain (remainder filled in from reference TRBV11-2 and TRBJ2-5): EAGVAQSPRYKIIEKRQSVAFWCNPISGHATLYWYQQILGQGPKLLIQFQNNGVVDDSQLPKDRFSAERLKGVDSTLKIQPAKLEDSAVYLCASSLDRETQYFGPGTRLLVL.